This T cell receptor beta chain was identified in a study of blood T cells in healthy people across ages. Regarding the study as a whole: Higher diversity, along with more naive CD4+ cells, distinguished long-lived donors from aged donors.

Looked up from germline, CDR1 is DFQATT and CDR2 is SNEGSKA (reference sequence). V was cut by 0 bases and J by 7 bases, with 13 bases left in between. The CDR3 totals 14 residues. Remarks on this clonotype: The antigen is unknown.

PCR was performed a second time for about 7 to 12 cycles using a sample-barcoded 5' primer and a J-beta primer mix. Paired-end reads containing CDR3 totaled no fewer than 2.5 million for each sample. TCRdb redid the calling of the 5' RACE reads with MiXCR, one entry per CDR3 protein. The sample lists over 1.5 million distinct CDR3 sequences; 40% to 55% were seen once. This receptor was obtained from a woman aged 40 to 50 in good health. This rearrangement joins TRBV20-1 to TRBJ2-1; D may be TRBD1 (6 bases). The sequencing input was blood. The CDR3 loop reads CSAREDRRSNEQFF. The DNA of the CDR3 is TGCAGTGCTAGAGAGGACAGAAGAAGTAATGAGCAGTTCTTC.